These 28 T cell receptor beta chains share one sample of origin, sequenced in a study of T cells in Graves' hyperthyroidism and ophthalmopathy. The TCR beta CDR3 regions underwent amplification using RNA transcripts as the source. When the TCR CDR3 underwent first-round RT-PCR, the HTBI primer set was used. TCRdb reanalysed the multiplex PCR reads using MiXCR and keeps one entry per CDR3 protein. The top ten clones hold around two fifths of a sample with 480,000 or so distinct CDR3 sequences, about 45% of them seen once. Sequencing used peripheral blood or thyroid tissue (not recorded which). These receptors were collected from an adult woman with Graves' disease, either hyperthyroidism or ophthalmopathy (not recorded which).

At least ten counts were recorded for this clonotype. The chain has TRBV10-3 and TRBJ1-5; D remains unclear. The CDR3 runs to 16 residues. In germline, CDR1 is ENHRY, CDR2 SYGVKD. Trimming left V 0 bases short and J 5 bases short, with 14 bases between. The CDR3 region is CAISESGGHPYQPQHF. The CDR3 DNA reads TGTGCCATCAGTGAGTCGGGAGGTCACCCTTATCAGCCCCAGCATTTT.

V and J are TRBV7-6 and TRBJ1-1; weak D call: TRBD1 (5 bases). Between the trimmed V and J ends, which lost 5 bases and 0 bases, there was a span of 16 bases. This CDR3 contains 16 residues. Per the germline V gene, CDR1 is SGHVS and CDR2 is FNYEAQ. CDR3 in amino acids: CASSAGVGLLNTEAFF. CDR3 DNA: TGTGCCAGCAGCGCCGGGGTGGGGCTCTTGAACACTGAAGCTTTCTTT.

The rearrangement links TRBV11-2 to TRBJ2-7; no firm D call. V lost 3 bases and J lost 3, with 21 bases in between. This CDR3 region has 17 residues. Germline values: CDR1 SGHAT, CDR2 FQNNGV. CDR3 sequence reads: CASSFMPAGDSGYEQYF. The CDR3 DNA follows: TGTGCCAGCAGCTTTATGCCGGCAGGTGATTCGGGCTACGAGCAGTACTTC.

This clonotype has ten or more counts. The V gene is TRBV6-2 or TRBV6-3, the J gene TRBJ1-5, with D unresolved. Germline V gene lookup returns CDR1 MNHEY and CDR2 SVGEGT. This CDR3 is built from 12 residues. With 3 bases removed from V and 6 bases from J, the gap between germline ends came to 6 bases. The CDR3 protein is CASSYLLQPQHF. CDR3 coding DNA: TGTGCCAGCAGTTATCTACTTCAGCCCCAGCATTTT.

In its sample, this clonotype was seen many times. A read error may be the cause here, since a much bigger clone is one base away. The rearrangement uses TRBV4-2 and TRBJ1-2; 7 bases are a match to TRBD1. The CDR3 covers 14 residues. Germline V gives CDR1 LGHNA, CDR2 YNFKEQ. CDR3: CTSSQGGSHYGYTF. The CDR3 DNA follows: TGTACCAGCAGCCAAGGGGGCTCCCACTATGGCTACACCTTC.

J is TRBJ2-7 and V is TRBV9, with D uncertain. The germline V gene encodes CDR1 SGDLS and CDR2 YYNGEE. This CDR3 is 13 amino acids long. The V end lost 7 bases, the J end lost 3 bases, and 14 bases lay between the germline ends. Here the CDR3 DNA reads TGTGCCAGCTCCTCCGGAGAGCACTACGAGCAGTACTTC. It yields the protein CASSSGEHYEQYF.

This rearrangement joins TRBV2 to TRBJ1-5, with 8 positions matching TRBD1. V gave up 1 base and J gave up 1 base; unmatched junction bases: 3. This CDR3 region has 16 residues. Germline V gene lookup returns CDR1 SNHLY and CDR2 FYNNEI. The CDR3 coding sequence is TGTGCCAGCAGTGAAGACAGGGGGTGGAGCAATCAGCCCCAGCATTTT. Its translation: CASSEDRGWSNQPQHF.

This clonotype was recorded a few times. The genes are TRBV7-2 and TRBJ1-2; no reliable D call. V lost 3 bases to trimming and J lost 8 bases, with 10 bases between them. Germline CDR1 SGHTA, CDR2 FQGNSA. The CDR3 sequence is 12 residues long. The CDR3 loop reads CASSFAGGGYTF. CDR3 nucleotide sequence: TGTGCCAGCAGCTTCGCAGGCGGGGGCTACACCTTC.

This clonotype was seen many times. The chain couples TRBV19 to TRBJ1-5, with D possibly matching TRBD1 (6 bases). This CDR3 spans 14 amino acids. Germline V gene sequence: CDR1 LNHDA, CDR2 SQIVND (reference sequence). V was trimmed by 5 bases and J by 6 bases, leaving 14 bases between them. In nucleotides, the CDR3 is TGTGCCAGTAGTGGCGGACAGAAGGGTCAGCCCCAGCATTTT. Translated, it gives CASSGGQKGQPQHF.

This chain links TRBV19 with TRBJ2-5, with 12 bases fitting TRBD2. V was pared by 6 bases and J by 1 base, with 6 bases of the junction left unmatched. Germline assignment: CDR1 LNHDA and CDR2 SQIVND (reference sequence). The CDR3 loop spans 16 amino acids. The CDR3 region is CASSPGLAGPQETQYF. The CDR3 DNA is TGTGCCAGTAGCCCTGGACTAGCGGGACCCCAAGAGACCCAGTACTTC.

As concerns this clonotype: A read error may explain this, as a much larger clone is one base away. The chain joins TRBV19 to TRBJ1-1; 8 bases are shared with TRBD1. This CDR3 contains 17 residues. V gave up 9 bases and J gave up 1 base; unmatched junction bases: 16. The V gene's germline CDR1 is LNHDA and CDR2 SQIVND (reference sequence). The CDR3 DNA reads TGTGCCAGCAACTTATGGACAGGGCTAAAACCGAACACTGAAGCTTTCTTT. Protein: CASNLWTGLKPNTEAFF.

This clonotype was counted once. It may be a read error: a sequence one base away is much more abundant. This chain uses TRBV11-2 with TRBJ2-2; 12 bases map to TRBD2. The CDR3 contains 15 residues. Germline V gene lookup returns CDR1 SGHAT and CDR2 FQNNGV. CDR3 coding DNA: TGTGCCAGCAGCTCCGGACTAGCGGGACTAGGGGGGCTGTTTTTT. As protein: CASSSGLAGLGGLFF.

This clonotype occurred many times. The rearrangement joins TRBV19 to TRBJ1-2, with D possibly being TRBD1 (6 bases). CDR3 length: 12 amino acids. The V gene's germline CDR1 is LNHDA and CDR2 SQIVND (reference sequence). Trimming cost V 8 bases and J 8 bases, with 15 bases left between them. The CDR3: CASWDTPRGYTF. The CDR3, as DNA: TGTGCCAGTTGGGACACCCCTCGGGGCTACACCTTC.

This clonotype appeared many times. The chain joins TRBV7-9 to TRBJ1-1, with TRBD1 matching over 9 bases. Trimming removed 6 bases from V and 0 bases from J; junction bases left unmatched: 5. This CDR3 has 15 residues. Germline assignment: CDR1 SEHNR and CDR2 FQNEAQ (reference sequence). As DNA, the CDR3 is TGTGCCAGCAGAGACGGACAGGGGTTGAACACTGAAGCTTTCTTT. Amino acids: CASRDGQGLNTEAFF.

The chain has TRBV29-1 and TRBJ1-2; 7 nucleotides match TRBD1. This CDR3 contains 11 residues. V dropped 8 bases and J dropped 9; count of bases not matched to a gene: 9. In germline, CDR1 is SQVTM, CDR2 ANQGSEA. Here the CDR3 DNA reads TGCAGCCAAGTATCGACAGGGCGCTACACCTTC. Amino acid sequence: CSQVSTGRYTF.

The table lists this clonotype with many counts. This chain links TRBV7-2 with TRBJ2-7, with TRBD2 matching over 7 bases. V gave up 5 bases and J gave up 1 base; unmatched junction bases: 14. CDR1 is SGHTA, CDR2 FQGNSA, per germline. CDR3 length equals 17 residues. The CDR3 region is CASSRFGRAGPSYEQYF. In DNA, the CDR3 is TGTGCCAGCAGCCGATTCGGAAGAGCGGGACCTTCCTACGAGCAGTACTTC.

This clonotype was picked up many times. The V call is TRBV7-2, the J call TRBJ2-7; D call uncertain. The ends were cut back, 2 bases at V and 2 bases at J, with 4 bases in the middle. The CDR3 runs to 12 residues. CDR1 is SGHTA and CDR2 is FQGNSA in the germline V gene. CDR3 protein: CASSLSPYEQYF. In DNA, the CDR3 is TGTGCCAGCAGCTTATCCCCCTACGAGCAGTACTTC.

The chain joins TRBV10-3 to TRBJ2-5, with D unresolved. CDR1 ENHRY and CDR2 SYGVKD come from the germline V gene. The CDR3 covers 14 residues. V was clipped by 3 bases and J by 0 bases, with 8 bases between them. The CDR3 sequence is CAISDRANQETQYF. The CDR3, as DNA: TGTGCCATCAGTGATAGAGCTAACCAAGAGACCCAGTACTTC.

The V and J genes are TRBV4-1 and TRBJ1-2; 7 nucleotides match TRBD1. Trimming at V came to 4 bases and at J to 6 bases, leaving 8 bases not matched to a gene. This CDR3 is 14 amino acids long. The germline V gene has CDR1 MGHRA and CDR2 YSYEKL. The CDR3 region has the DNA TGCGCCAGCAGCCTCCAGACAGGGAACCATGGCTACACCTTC. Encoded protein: CASSLQTGNHGYTF.

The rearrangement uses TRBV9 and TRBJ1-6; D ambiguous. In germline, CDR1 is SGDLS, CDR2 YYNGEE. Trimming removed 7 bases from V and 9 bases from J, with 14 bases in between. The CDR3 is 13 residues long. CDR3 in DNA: TGTGCCAGCTCACCTGATCATAGTTCACCCCTCCACTTT. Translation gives CASSPDHSSPLHF.

CDR3 loop: CASSLARTGDMALFF. CDR3 coding DNA: TGTGCCAGCAGCTTAGCCAGGACCGGGGACATGGCTCTGTTTTTT. The genes are TRBV7-2 and TRBJ2-2; TRBD1 might be the D (6 bases). There are 15 residues in the CDR3. Germline V gene lookup returns CDR1 SGHTA and CDR2 FQGNSA. The V gene lost 0 bases and the J gene lost 14 bases, with 19 bases spanning the gap.

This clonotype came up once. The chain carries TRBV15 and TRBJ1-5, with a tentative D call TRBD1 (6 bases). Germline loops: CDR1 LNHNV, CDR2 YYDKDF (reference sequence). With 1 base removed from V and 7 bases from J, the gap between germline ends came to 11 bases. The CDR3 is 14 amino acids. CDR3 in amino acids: CATSRGDTSQPQHF. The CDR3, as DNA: TGTGCCACCAGCAGAGGGGACACCTCACAGCCCCAGCATTTT. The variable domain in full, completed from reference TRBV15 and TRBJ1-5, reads DAMVIQNPRYQVTQFGKPVTLSCSQTLNHNVMYWYQQKSSQAPKLLFHYYDKDFNNEADTPDNFQSRRPNTSFCFLDIRSPGLGDTAMYLCATSRGDTSQPQHFGDGTRLSIL.

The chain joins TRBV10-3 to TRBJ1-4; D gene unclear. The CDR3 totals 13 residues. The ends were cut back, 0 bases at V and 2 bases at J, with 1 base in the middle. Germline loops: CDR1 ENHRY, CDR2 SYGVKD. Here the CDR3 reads CAISESTNEKLFF. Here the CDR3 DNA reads TGTGCCATCAGTGAGTCGACTAATGAAAAACTGTTTTTT.

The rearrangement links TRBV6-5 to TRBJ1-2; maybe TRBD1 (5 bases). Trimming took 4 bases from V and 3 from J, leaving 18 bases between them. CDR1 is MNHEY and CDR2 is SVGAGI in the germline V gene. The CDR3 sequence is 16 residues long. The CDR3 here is CASSLAWQGADYGYTF. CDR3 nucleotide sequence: TGTGCCAGCAGTTTGGCATGGCAGGGCGCTGACTATGGCTACACCTTC.

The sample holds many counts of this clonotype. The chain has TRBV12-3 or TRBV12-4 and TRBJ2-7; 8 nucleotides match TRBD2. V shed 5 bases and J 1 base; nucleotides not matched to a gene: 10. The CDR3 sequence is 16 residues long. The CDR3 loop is CASSIHGGRNSYEQYF. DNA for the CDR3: TGTGCCAGCAGTATCCATGGCGGGAGGAATTCCTACGAGCAGTACTTC.

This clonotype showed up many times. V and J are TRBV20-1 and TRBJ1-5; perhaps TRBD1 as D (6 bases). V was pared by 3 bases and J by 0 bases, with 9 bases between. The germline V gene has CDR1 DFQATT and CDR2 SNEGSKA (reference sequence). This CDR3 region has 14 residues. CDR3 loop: CSASRGYSNQPQHF. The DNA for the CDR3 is TGCAGTGCTAGTAGGGGGTATAGCAATCAGCCCCAGCATTTT.

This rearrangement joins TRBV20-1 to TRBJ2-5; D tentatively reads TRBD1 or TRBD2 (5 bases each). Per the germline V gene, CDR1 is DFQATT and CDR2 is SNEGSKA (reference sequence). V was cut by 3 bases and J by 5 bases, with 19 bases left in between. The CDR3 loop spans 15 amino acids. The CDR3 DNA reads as TGCAGTGCTAGTAACGGGGCAGGGACGGGGGAGACCCAGTACTTC. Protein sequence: CSASNGAGTGETQYF.

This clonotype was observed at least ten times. The CDR3 loop reads CASSLVGGDEQYF. The CDR3 region has the DNA TGTGCCAGCAGCTTGGTCGGCGGCGACGAGCAGTACTTC. This chain connects TRBV5-5 to TRBJ2-7; no clear D. The germline V and J ends were trimmed by 0 bases and 5 bases, with 9 bases remaining between them. In germline, CDR1 is SGHKS, CDR2 YYEKEE (reference sequence). This CDR3 has 13 amino acids.